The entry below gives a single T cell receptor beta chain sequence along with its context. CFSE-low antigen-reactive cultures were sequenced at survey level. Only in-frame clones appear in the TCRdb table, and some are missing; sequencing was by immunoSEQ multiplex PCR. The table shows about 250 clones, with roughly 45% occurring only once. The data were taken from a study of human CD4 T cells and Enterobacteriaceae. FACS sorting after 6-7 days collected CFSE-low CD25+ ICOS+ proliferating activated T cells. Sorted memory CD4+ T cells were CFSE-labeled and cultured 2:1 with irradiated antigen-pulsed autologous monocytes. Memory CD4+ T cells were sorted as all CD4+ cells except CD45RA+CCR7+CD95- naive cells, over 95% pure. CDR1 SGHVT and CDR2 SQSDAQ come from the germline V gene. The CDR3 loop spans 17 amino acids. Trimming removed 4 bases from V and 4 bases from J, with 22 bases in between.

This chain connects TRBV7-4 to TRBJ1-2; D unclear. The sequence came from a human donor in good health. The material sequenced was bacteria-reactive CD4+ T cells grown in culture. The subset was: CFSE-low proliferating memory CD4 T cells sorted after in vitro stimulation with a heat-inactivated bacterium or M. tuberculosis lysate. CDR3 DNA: TGTGCCAGCAGCTCTGGAAATTCAGCTCGAAAGATCTATGGCTACACCTTC. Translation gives CASSSGNSARKIYGYTF.